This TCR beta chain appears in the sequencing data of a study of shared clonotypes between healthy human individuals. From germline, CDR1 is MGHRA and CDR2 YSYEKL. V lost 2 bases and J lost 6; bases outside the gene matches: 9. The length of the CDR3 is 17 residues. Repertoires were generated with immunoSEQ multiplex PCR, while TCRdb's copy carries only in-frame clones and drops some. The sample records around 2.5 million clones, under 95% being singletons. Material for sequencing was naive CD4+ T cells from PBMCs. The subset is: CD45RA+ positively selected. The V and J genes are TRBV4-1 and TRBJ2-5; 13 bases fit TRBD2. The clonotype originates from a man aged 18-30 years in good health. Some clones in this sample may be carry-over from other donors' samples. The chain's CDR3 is CASSQQLAGGPGQTQYF. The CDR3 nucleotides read TGCGCCAGCAGCCAACAACTAGCGGGAGGGCCTGGGCAGACCCAGTACTTC.